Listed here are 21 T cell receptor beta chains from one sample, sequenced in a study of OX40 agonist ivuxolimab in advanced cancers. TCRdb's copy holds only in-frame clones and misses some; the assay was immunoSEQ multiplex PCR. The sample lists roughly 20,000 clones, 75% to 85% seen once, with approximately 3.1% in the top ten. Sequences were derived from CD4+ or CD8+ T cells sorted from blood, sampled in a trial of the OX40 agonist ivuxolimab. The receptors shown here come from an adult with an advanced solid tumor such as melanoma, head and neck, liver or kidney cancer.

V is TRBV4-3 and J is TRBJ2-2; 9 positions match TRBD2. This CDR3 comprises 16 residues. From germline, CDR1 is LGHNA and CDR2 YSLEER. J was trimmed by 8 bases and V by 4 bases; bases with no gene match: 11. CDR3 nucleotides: TGCGCCAGCAGCCCACTTCCTAGCGGGGAAGTTGGGGAGCTGTTTTTT. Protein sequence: CASSPLPSGEVGELFF.

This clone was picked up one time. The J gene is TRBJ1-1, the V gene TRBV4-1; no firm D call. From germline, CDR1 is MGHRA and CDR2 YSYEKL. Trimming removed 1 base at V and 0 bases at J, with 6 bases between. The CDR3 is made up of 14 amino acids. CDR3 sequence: CASSQGFLNTEAFF. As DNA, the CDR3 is TGCGCCAGCAGCCAAGGCTTCCTGAACACTGAAGCTTTCTTT.

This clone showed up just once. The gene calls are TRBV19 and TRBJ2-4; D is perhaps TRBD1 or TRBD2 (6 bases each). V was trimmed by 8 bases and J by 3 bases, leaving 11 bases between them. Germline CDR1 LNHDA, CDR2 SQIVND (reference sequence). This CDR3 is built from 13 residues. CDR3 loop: CASQGRDKNIQYF. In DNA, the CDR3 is TGTGCCAGTCAGGGGCGGGACAAAAACATTCAGTACTTC.

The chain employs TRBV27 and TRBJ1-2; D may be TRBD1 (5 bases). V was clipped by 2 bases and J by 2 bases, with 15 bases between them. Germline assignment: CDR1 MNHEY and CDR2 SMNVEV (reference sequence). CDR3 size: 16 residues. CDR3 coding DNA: TGTGCCAGCAGTTTACTCCTGGGCAGGGTGAACTATGGCTACACCTTC. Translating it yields CASSLLLGRVNYGYTF.

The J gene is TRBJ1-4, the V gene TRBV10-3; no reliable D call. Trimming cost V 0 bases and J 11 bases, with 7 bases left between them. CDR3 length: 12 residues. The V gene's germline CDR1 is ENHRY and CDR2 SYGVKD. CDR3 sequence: CAISESSEKLFF. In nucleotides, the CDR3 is TGTGCCATCAGTGAGTCCTCGGAGAAACTGTTTTTT.

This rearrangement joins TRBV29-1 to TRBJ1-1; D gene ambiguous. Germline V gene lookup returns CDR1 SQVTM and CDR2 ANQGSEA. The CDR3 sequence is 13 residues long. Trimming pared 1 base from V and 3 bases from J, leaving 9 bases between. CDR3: CSVEGRLHTEAFF. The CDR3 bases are TGCAGCGTTGAAGGCAGACTTCACACTGAAGCTTTCTTT.

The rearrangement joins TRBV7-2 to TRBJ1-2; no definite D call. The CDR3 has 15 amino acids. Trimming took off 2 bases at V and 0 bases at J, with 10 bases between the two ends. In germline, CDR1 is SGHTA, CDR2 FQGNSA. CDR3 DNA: TGTGCCAGCAGCTTAAAAGCAGGAGCTAACTATGGCTACACCTTC. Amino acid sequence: CASSLKAGANYGYTF. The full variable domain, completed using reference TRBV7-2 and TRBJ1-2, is GAGVSQSPSNKVTEKGKDVELRCDPISGHTALYWYRQSLGQGLEFLIYFQGNSAPDKSGLPSDRFSAERTGGSVSTLTIQRTQQEDSAVYLCASSLKAGANYGYTFGSGTRLTVV.

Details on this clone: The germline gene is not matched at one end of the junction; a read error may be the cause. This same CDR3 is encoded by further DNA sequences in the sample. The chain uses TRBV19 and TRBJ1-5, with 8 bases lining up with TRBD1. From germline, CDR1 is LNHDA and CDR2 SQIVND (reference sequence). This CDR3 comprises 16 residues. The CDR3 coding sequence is TGTGCCAGTAGTATGCCGGACAGGGCAAGCAATCAACCCCAGCATTTT. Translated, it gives CASSMPDRASNQPQHF.

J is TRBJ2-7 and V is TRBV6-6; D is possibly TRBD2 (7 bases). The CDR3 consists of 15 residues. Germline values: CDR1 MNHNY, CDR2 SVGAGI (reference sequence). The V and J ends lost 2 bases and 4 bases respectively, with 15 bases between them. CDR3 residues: CASSYRGGGFYEQYF. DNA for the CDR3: TGTGCCAGCAGTTACAGGGGAGGGGGTTTTTACGAGCAGTACTTC.

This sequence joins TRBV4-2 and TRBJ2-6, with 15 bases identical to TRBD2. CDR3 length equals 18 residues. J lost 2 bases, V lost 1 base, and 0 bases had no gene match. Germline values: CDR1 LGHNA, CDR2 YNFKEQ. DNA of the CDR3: TGTGCCAGCAGCCAAGGGACTAGCGGGAGGGCTGGGGCCAACGTCCTGACTTTC. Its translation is CASSQGTSGRAGANVLTF.

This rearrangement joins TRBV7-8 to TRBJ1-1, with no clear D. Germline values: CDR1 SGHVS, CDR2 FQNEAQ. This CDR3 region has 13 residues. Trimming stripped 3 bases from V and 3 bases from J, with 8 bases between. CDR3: CASSLRRDTEAFF. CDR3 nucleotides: TGTGCCAGCAGCTTGCGGCGGGACACTGAAGCTTTCTTT.

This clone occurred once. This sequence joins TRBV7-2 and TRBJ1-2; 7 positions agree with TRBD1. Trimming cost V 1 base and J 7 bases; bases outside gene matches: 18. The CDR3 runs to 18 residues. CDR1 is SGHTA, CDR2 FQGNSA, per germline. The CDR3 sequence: CASSLVGGFGGGASGYTF. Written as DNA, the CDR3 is TGTGCCAGCAGCTTAGTTGGAGGATTTGGAGGGGGCGCGAGTGGCTACACCTTC.

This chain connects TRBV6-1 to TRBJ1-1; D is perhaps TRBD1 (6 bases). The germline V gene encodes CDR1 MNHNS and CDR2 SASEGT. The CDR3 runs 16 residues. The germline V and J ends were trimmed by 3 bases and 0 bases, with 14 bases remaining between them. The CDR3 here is CASSERQVLMNTEAFF. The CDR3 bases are TGTGCCAGCAGTGAGAGACAGGTCCTAATGAACACTGAAGCTTTCTTT.

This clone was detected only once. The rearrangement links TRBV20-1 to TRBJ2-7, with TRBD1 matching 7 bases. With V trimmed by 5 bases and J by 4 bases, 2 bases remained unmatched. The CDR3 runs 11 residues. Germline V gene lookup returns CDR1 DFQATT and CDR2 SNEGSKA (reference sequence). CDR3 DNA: TGCAGTGCTCCACAGGGGTACGAGCAGTACTTC. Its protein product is CSAPQGYEQYF.

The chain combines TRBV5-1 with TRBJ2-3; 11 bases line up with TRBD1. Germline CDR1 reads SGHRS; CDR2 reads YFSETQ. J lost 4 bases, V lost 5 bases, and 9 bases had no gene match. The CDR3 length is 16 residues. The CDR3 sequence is CASSPAGTGGPDTQYF. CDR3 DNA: TGCGCCAGCAGTCCTGCCGGGACAGGGGGTCCAGATACGCAGTATTTT.

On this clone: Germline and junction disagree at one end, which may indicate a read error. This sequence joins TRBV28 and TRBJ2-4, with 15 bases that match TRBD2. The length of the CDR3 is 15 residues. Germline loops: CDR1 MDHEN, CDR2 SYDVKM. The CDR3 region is CASSLARTSGGADHF. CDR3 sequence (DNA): TGTGCCAGCAGTTTAGCCCGGACTAGCGGGGGGGCCGACCACTTC.

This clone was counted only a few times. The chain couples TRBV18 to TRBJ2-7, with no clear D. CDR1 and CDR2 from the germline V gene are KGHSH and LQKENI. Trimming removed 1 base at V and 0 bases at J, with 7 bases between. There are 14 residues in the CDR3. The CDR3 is CASSPQESSYEQYF. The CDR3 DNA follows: TGTGCCAGCTCACCACAGGAGAGCTCCTACGAGCAGTACTTC.

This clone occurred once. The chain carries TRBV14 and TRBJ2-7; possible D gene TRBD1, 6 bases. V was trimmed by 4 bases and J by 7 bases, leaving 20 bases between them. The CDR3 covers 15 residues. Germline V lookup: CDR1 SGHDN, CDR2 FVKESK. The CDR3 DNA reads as TGTGCCAGCAGCCCGATTGCCACAGGGCGCGGGGAGCAGTACTTC. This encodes CASSPIATGRGEQYF.

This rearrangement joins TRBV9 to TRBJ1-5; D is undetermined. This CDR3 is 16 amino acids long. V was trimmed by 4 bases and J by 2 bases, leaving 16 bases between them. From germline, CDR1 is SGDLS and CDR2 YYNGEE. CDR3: CASSPHGLQGNQPQHF. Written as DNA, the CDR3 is TGTGCCAGCAGCCCCCATGGCTTGCAGGGCAATCAGCCCCAGCATTTT.

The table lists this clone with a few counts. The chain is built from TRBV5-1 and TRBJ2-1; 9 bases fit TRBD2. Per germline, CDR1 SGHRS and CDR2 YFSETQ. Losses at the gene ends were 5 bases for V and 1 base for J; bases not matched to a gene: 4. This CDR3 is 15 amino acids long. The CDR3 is CASSISGRSYNEQFF. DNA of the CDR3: TGCGCCAGCAGTATAAGCGGGAGGTCCTACAATGAGCAGTTCTTC.

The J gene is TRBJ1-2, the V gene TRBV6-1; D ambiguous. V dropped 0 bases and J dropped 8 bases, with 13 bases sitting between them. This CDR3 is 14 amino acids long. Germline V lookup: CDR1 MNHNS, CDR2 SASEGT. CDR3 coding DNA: TGTGCCAGCAGTGAAGCTGGCAGGCGGTGGGGCTACACCTTC. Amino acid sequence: CASSEAGRRWGYTF.